This entry lists 23 T cell receptor beta chains sequenced from one sample in a study of shared clonotypes between healthy human individuals. The repertoire was sequenced with immunoSEQ multiplex PCR; TCRdb's copy has only in-frame clones and lacks some. This sample carries about 750,000 clones, 85% to 95% of them seen once, and the ten largest clones take 24%. Naive CD8 cells were CD45RO-negative, positively selected for CCR7, excluding terminally differentiated effector memory CD45RA+ cells. Sequencing used naive CD8+ T cells sorted from blood. The receptors were sampled from a man aged 25-40 years in good health.

Only one count was recorded for this clone. The V and J genes are TRBV7-8 and TRBJ2-3, with a weak D call TRBD2 (6 bases). There are 14 residues in the CDR3. Looked up from germline, CDR1 is SGHVS and CDR2 is FQNEAQ. Trimming removed 4 bases from V and 1 base from J, with 9 bases in between. Here the CDR3 DNA reads TGTGCCAGCAGCTCCGGGACTGGCACAGATACGCAGTATTTT. This encodes CASSSGTGTDTQYF.

This clone has a single count. The chain couples TRBV5-1 to TRBJ2-2, with D perhaps TRBD2 (6 bases). The V gene lost 4 bases and the J gene lost 2 bases, with 18 bases spanning the gap. The V gene's germline CDR1 is SGHRS and CDR2 YFSETQ. The CDR3 totals 17 residues. The CDR3 region has the DNA TGCGCCAGCAGCCTATACTACCGGGAGTTCAACACCGGGGAGCTGTTTTTT. Residues: CASSLYYREFNTGELFF.

To note about this clone: The junction shows a germline mismatch at one end, possibly a read error. Other nucleotide sequences in the sample specify the same CDR3. This sequence joins TRBV5-1 and TRBJ2-1; 9 positions agree with TRBD2. Germline CDR1 SGHRS, CDR2 YFSETQ. There are 16 residues in the CDR3. The CDR3 DNA follows: TGCGCTAGCAGCTTTCTAGCGGGAAGGGCTACCGATGAGCAGTTCTTC. It encodes CASSFLAGRATDEQFF.

The chain couples TRBV10-1 to TRBJ1-2, with D uncertain. Trimming cost V 0 bases and J 0 bases, with 11 bases left between them. The CDR3 contains 16 residues. Germline V gene data show CDR1 as WNHNN and CDR2 as SYGVQD (reference sequence). CDR3: CASSESEDLANYGYTF. As DNA, the CDR3 is TGCGCCAGCAGTGAGTCGGAAGATTTGGCTAACTATGGCTACACCTTC.

The V call is TRBV2, the J call TRBJ1-1, with TRBD1 identical over 9 bases. Germline assignment: CDR1 SNHLY and CDR2 FYNNEI. CDR3 size: 15 residues. Trimming cost V 9 bases and J 0 bases; bases outside gene matches: 8. The CDR3 protein is CARSGTGLMNTEAFF. In DNA form, the CDR3 reads TGTGCCAGATCCGGGACAGGGCTCATGAACACTGAAGCTTTCTTT. The full variable domain, its missing parts supplied by reference TRBV2 and TRBJ1-1, is EPEVTQTPSHQVTQMGQEVILRCVPISNHLYFYWYRQILGQKVEFLVSFYNNEISEKSEIFDDQFSVERPDGSNFTLKIRSTKLEDSAMYFCARSGTGLMNTEAFFGQGTRLTVV.

The rearrangement joins TRBV19 to TRBJ1-1; 7 bases align to TRBD1. Germline loops: CDR1 LNHDA, CDR2 SQIVND (reference sequence). The CDR3 is 14 amino acids. V lost 9 bases to trimming and J lost 2 bases; unmatched junction nucleotides: 9. The CDR3 sequence is CASRGSQSNTEAFF. CDR3 DNA sequence: TGTGCCAGCAGGGGGTCCCAGAGTAACACTGAAGCTTTCTTT.

This sequence joins TRBV29-1 and TRBJ2-1, with unresolved D. The CDR3 has 14 residues. Per germline, CDR1 SQVTM and CDR2 ANQGSEA. V shed 4 bases and J shed 1 base, with 11 bases lying between them. The CDR3 DNA reads TGCAGCGTTGTCGACTCATTTTCCTACAATGAGCAGTTCTTC. Amino acid sequence: CSVVDSFSYNEQFF.

The chain has TRBV11-2 and TRBJ1-3, with 8 nucleotides matching TRBD1. The CDR3 sequence is 14 residues long. Trimming cost V 5 bases and J 4 bases; bases outside gene matches: 4. The germline V gene encodes CDR1 SGHAT and CDR2 FQNNGV. Here the CDR3 reads CASSSRDRGNTIYF. Written as DNA, the CDR3 is TGTGCCAGCAGCAGCCGGGACAGGGGAAACACCATATATTTT.

The chain uses TRBV7-2 and TRBJ2-1; TRBD2 is a possible D gene (6 bases). The CDR3 spans 17 residues. The ends were cut back, 5 bases at V and 3 bases at J, with 20 bases in the middle. CDR1 and CDR2 (germline): SGHTA, FQGNSA. The CDR3 loop is CASSLESLARRYNEQFF. DNA of the CDR3: TGTGCCAGCAGCCTAGAGTCCCTAGCGAGACGCTACAATGAGCAGTTCTTC.

The genes are TRBV7-7 and TRBJ2-1; possibly TRBD2 for D (5 bases). This CDR3 is 15 amino acids long. Deletions cut 1 base from V and 0 bases from J, with 7 bases between. Germline CDR1 is SSHAT and CDR2 is FNYEAQ (reference sequence). The CDR3 DNA reads TGTGCCAGCAGCTTAGGGGAGAGCTCCTACAATGAGCAGTTCTTC. Its protein product is CASSLGESSYNEQFF.

This clone occurred once. The chain links TRBV5-1 to TRBJ2-1; TRBD2 is a possible D gene (5 bases). V lost 0 bases and J lost 8, with 12 bases in between. This CDR3 is 14 amino acids long. Germline assignment: CDR1 SGHRS and CDR2 YFSETQ. The CDR3 spells CASSLEATGDEQFF. In DNA form, the CDR3 reads TGCGCCAGCAGCTTGGAAGCGACCGGGGATGAGCAGTTCTTC. Full variable domain (outside the CDR3, taken from reference TRBV5-1 and TRBJ2-1): KAGVTQTPRYLIKTRGQQVTLSCSPISGHRSVSWYQQTPGQGLQFLFEYFSETQRNKGNFPGRFSGRQFSNSRSEMNVSTLELGDSALYLCASSLEATGDEQFFGPGTRLTVL.

V gene TRBV12-2 combines with J gene TRBJ2-7. TRBV12-2 is a pseudogene segment. The CDR3 is made up of 18 amino acids. DNA for the CDR3: TGTGCAAGTCGCTTATTGGGGTTGAGGTTACCGCCCTTCTACGAGCAGTACTTC. Translation: CASRLLGLRLPPFYEQYF.

The CDR3 loop is CASNSGSGGSTEAFF. The CDR3 bases are TGTGCCAGCAATTCAGGATCAGGGGGTAGTACTGAAGCTTTCTTT. This chain joins TRBV27 and TRBJ1-1; 7 bases line up with TRBD1. CDR3 length: 15 residues. The junction had 13 bases not matched to a gene; V was cut back by 7 bases and J by 5 bases. The V gene's germline CDR1 is MNHEY and CDR2 SMNVEV (reference sequence).

In its sample, this clone was seen a few times. V is TRBV7-9 and J is TRBJ2-1; 7 bases are a match to TRBD2. CDR3 length: 14 amino acids. In germline, CDR1 is SEHNR, CDR2 FQNEAQ (reference sequence). J gave up 5 bases and V 1 base, and 2 bases lay outside the gene matches. The CDR3 bases are TGTGCCAGCAGCTTAGGCGGACTAGACAATGAGCAGTTCTTC. The encoded protein is CASSLGGLDNEQFF.

This chain uses TRBV27 with TRBJ2-6; D is uncertain. Trimming shortened V by 2 bases and J by 8 bases, and 13 bases separated the two germline ends. This CDR3 contains 15 residues. CDR1 is MNHEY and CDR2 is SMNVEV in the germline V gene (reference sequence). The CDR3 spells CASSLQPLGSNVLTF. CDR3 nucleotide sequence: TGTGCCAGCAGTTTACAGCCCCTGGGTTCCAACGTCCTGACTTTC.

CDR3 DNA sequence: TGTGCCAGCAGTTTAACGGGAATGGCCTACAATGAGCAGTTCTTC. It specifies CASSLTGMAYNEQFF. This rearrangement joins TRBV27 to TRBJ2-1, with D possibly TRBD2 on 5 matching bases. Trimming took off 2 bases at V and 2 bases at J, with 10 bases between the two ends. Germline V lookup: CDR1 MNHEY, CDR2 SMNVEV (reference sequence). The CDR3 is 15 amino acids.

This clone has just a few counts. The chain is built from TRBV7-2 and TRBJ1-2; a weak D match, TRBD1 (6 bases). Trimming removed 5 bases at V and 8 bases at J, with 15 bases between. CDR1 is SGHTA, CDR2 FQGNSA, per germline. The CDR3 is 13 residues long. CDR3 in DNA: TGTGCCAGCAGCGATCAGGGGACGGAGGGCTACACCTTC. Its translation is CASSDQGTEGYTF.

The chain uses TRBV27 and TRBJ2-1; TRBD2 matches at 10 bases. CDR1 and CDR2 from the germline V gene are MNHEY and SMNVEV (reference sequence). The CDR3 runs 15 residues. V dropped 4 bases and J dropped 9; count of bases not matched to a gene: 9. CDR3 bases: TGTGCCAGCAGTTCACTAGCGGGGTCACGCCCTGAGCAGTTCTTC. It translates to CASSSLAGSRPEQFF.

The chain employs TRBV15 and TRBJ1-5, with D uncertain. Germline V gene data show CDR1 as LNHNV and CDR2 as YYDKDF (reference sequence). V was pared by 5 bases and J by 3 bases, with 11 bases between. The CDR3 loop spans 14 amino acids. The CDR3 DNA reads TGTGCCACCAGCTTCATTGATTCCAATCAGCCCCAGCATTTT. This encodes CATSFIDSNQPQHF. Looking up the rest from reference TRBV15 and TRBJ1-5 gives the full variable domain: DAMVIQNPRYQVTQFGKPVTLSCSQTLNHNVMYWYQQKSSQAPKLLFHYYDKDFNNEADTPDNFQSRRPNTSFCFLDIRSPGLGDTAMYLCATSFIDSNQPQHFGDGTRLSIL.

The chain links TRBV28 to TRBJ2-1; 13 nucleotides line up with TRBD2. Germline CDR1 MDHEN, CDR2 SYDVKM. The V gene end was trimmed by 6 bases and the J gene end by 8 bases; junction bases not matched to a gene: 7. The CDR3 sequence is 15 residues long. The CDR3 loop reads CASSKLAGGPDEQFF. CDR3 in DNA: TGTGCCAGCAGCAAACTAGCGGGAGGGCCCGATGAGCAGTTCTTC.

This chain links TRBV11-3 with TRBJ2-1; TRBD1 might be the D (7 bases). V lost 0 bases to trimming and J lost 7 bases, with 13 bases between them. CDR1 and CDR2 from the germline V gene are SGHNT and YENEEA. The CDR3 contains 15 residues. The CDR3 nucleotides are TGTGCCAGCAGCTTAGAGGCAGGGGGGTTGAATGAGCAGTTCTTC. Translation gives CASSLEAGGLNEQFF. Full variable domain (rest looked up from reference TRBV11-3 and TRBJ2-1): EAGVVQSPRYKIIEKKQPVAFWCNPISGHNTLYWYLQNLGQGPELLIRYENEEAVDDSQLPKDRFSAERLKGVDSTLKIQPAELGDSAVYLCASSLEAGGLNEQFFGPGTRLTVL.

This rearrangement joins TRBV28 to TRBJ2-1, with D possibly being TRBD2 (6 bases). V lost 3 bases and J lost 2, with 14 bases in between. Germline CDR1 MDHEN, CDR2 SYDVKM. The CDR3 totals 16 residues. DNA of the CDR3: TGTGCCAGCAGTTTCTTGGGGACTCATACCTACAATGAGCAGTTCTTC. It encodes CASSFLGTHTYNEQFF.

This chain connects TRBV27 to TRBJ1-2; TRBD1 matches at 8 bases. The CDR3 contains 15 residues. J was trimmed by 4 bases and V by 4 bases; bases with no gene match: 8. The germline V gene has CDR1 MNHEY and CDR2 SMNVEV (reference sequence). Written as DNA, the CDR3 is TGTGCCAGCAGTTCGGACAGGGTTCGTTCCTATGGCTACACCTTC. Translating it yields CASSSDRVRSYGYTF.